The 5 T cell receptor beta chains in this list originate from one sample, sequenced in a study of cytomegalovirus exposure and HLA in healthy donors. Researchers ran the PCR with 60 Vbeta and 13 Jbeta primers. Repertoires were generated with immunoSEQ multiplex PCR, while TCRdb's copy carries only in-frame clones and drops some. Here the sample spans 150,000 to 200,000 clones, more than 60% being singletons. The specimen sequenced was PBMCs. The receptors come from a female donor in good health and CMV-seronegative.

This clone was seen only a few times. CDR3 DNA sequence: TGTGCCATCAGTGAACCACAGTTGAACACTGAAGCTTTCTTT. Translation gives CAISEPQLNTEAFF. This chain links TRBV10-3 with TRBJ1-1, with D hard to call. The CDR3 loop spans 14 amino acids. The V end lost 3 bases, the J end lost 0 bases, and 8 bases lay between the germline ends. Germline V CDR1 and CDR2: ENHRY, SYGVKD.

The sample holds one count of this clone. This rearrangement joins TRBV19 to TRBJ1-5, with D possibly TRBD1 on 5 matching bases. CDR3 length equals 13 residues. V lost 7 bases, J lost 0 bases, and 7 bases lay in between. Germline lookup yields CDR1 LNHDA and CDR2 SQIVND (reference sequence). CDR3 sequence: CASKGYSNQPQHF. CDR3 coding DNA: TGTGCCAGTAAGGGGTATAGCAATCAGCCCCAGCATTTT. The complete variable domain, with remaining parts taken from reference TRBV19 and TRBJ1-5, reads DGGITQSPKYLFRKEGQNVTLSCEQNLNHDAMYWYRQDPGQGLRLIYYSQIVNDFQKGDIAEGYSVSREKKESFPLTVTSAQKNPTAFYLCASKGYSNQPQHFGDGTRLSIL.

This clone was seen a few times. This chain uses TRBV6-1 with TRBJ1-1, with unresolved D. The CDR3 is 14 amino acids. V dropped 4 bases and J dropped 4 bases, with 13 bases sitting between them. Germline assignment: CDR1 MNHNS and CDR2 SASEGT. The CDR3 loop is CASSVPDSITEAFF. Written as DNA, the CDR3 is TGTGCCAGCAGTGTACCCGACTCGATCACTGAAGCTTTCTTT.

The chain recombines TRBV14 with TRBJ2-3; unclear D gene. Germline V lookup: CDR1 SGHDN, CDR2 FVKESK. This CDR3 has 15 residues. Trimming pared 0 bases from V and 0 bases from J, leaving 7 bases between. The CDR3 loop is CASSQDTVSTDTQYF. Here the CDR3 DNA reads TGTGCCAGCAGCCAAGATACAGTTAGCACAGATACGCAGTATTTT.

The V call is TRBV12-5, the J call TRBJ1-1, with a possible D match to TRBD1 (5 bases). The CDR3 has 12 residues. CDR1 LGHNT and CDR2 FRNRAP come from the germline V gene. Between the trimmed V and J ends, which lost 6 bases and 7 bases, there was a span of 12 bases. The CDR3: CASGRRGVEAFF. In DNA, the CDR3 is TGTGCTAGTGGCCGCCGGGGGGTTGAAGCTTTCTTT.